A single sample is the source of the 28 T cell receptor beta chains below, sequenced in a study of T cell clonotyping in hematopoietic cell transplantation. The repertoire was sequenced with immunoSEQ multiplex PCR; TCRdb's copy has only in-frame clones and lacks some. The sample includes more than 65,000 clones, approximately 94% seen only once; the top ten take around 1.5%. Source material: peripheral blood mononuclear cells. Source of these receptors: a man aged 50 to 60 in good health. Some clones in this sample may be carry-over from other donors' samples.

This clone was picked up one time. The rearrangement links TRBV28 to TRBJ2-7; D may be TRBD1 (6 bases). Germline-derived CDR1 and CDR2 are MDHEN and SYDVKM. The CDR3 totals 13 residues. The ends were cut back, 8 bases at V and 7 bases at J, with 18 bases in the middle. CDR3 DNA sequence: TGTGCCAGCGGACAGAATCCCTTTAGAGAGCAGTACTTC. Translation: CASGQNPFREQYF. Variable domain in full (rest from reference TRBV28 and TRBJ2-7): DVKVTQSSRYLVKRTGEKVFLECVQDMDHENMFWYRQDPGLGLRLIYFSYDVKMKEKGDIPEGYSVSREKKERFSLILESASTNQTSMYLCASGQNPFREQYFGPGTRLTVT.

This clone was counted a single time. The chain carries TRBV7-8 and TRBJ2-3, with 8 bases identical to TRBD2. J gave up 4 bases and V 0 bases, and 6 bases lay outside the gene matches. The CDR3 extends over 16 amino acids. Per the germline V gene, CDR1 is SGHVS and CDR2 is FQNEAQ. The CDR3 DNA sequence: TGTGCCAGCAGCTTAGCTCCGCGGGAGGTCCCAGATACGCAGTATTTT. It yields the protein CASSLAPREVPDTQYF.

The gene calls are TRBV28 and TRBJ2-3; tentative D call: TRBD1 (6 bases). V was cut by 5 bases and J by 6 bases, with 12 bases left in between. This CDR3 has 13 amino acids. Germline CDR1 is MDHEN and CDR2 is SYDVKM. The CDR3 nucleotides read TGTGCCAGCAGTGCATCCGACAGGGATACGCAGTATTTT. It yields the protein CASSASDRDTQYF.

The rearrangement uses TRBV6-5 and TRBJ1-5; D is ambiguous. This CDR3 is 12 amino acids long. Germline-derived CDR1 and CDR2 are MNHEY and SVGAGI. V lost 2 bases, J lost 7 bases, and 6 bases lay in between. CDR3 DNA: TGTGCCAGCAGTTACCTTGGGCAGCCCCAGCATTTT. It specifies CASSYLGQPQHF.

CDR3: CSVALRLVNEQFF. The CDR3 DNA follows: TGCAGCGTCGCCTTAAGGCTTGTCAATGAGCAGTTCTTC. The rearrangement joins TRBV29-1 to TRBJ2-1; D gene ambiguous. The germline V and J ends were trimmed by 6 bases and 6 bases, with 15 bases remaining between them. Per the germline V gene, CDR1 is SQVTM and CDR2 is ANQGSEA. The CDR3 totals 13 residues.

The chain combines TRBV9 with TRBJ2-7; tentatively, D is TRBD1 or TRBD2 (5 bases each). The CDR3 runs 13 residues. V lost 3 bases and J 2 bases, leaving 9 bases between the germline ends. Germline V lookup: CDR1 SGDLS, CDR2 YYNGEE. CDR3 loop: CASSGGPAYEQYF. In DNA form, the CDR3 reads TGTGCCAGCAGCGGGGGACCAGCCTACGAGCAGTACTTC.

The rearrangement links TRBV28 to TRBJ2-2; a possible D gene is TRBD2 (6 bases). The CDR3 consists of 15 residues. V lost 10 bases and J 0 bases, leaving 15 bases between the germline ends. The germline CDR1 and CDR2 sequences are MDHEN and SYDVKM. The CDR3 DNA is TGTGCCACCAACTTTTGGGGGGCGAACACCGGGGAGCTGTTTTTT. It translates to CATNFWGANTGELFF.

The chain employs TRBV5-1 and TRBJ2-2; D gene ambiguous. CDR3 length equals 15 residues. Per germline, CDR1 SGHRS and CDR2 YFSETQ. With 4 bases removed from V and 7 bases from J, the gap between germline ends came to 17 bases. CDR3 protein: CASSPDGNSGGELFF. As DNA, the CDR3 is TGCGCCAGCAGCCCGGATGGGAATTCGGGCGGGGAGCTGTTTTTT.

The V call is TRBV14, the J call TRBJ1-1; D remains ambiguous. Deletions cut 3 bases from V and 7 bases from J, with 15 bases between. The germline V gene has CDR1 SGHDN and CDR2 FVKESK. This CDR3 region has 14 residues. Written as DNA, the CDR3 is TGTGCCAGCAGCCACGCGACGGGATACGGTGAAGCTTTCTTT. It encodes CASSHATGYGEAFF.

V is TRBV19 and J is TRBJ2-7; D may correspond to TRBD1 or TRBD2 (5 bases each). Deletions cut 5 bases from V and 4 bases from J, with 6 bases between. Germline V gene data show CDR1 as LNHDA and CDR2 as SQIVND (reference sequence). The CDR3 length is 11 residues. Written as DNA, the CDR3 is TGTGCCAGTAGTGGGGGTTACGAGCAGTACTTC. Translation gives CASSGGYEQYF.

The chain joins TRBV5-1 to TRBJ2-5, with TRBD1 as a possible D gene (6 bases). The CDR3 runs to 16 residues. V lost 1 base to trimming and J lost 2 bases, with 15 bases between them. Per the germline V gene, CDR1 is SGHRS and CDR2 is YFSETQ. CDR3 coding DNA: TGCGCCAGCAGCTTGAGGGCCACAGGGTTTCAAGAGACCCAGTACTTC. Translated: CASSLRATGFQETQYF. Full variable domain (outside the CDR3, taken from reference TRBV5-1 and TRBJ2-5): KAGVTQTPRYLIKTRGQQVTLSCSPISGHRSVSWYQQTPGQGLQFLFEYFSETQRNKGNFPGRFSGRQFSNSRSEMNVSTLELGDSALYLCASSLRATGFQETQYFGPGTRLLVL.

J is TRBJ2-7 and V is TRBV6-1, with a possible D match to TRBD1 (5 bases). The CDR3 has 15 residues. Germline V gene sequence: CDR1 MNHNS, CDR2 SASEGT. The V and J ends lost 10 bases and 2 bases respectively, with 21 bases between them. CDR3 DNA sequence: TGTGCCACTCTTTCGGAGACATACAGGCCCTACGAGCAGTACTTC. It encodes CATLSETYRPYEQYF.

This clone came up once. The genes are TRBV2 and TRBJ1-4, with 9 positions matching TRBD1. After removal of 5 bases from V and 4 bases from J, the junction contained 5 bases not matched to a gene. Germline CDR1 reads SNHLY; CDR2 reads FYNNEI. This CDR3 is built from 15 residues. The chain's CDR3 is CASSPRGQGNEKLFF. CDR3 coding DNA: TGTGCCAGCAGTCCGCGGGGACAGGGTAATGAAAAACTGTTTTTT.

The chain is built from TRBV19 and TRBJ2-3, with D perhaps matching TRBD1 (5 bases). Germline V lookup: CDR1 LNHDA, CDR2 SQIVND (reference sequence). The CDR3 loop spans 16 amino acids. Trimming stripped 9 bases from V and 1 base from J, with 20 bases between. CDR3 protein: CARLPAVQGGTDTQYF. As DNA, the CDR3 is TGTGCCAGGTTACCCGCCGTTCAGGGTGGCACAGATACGCAGTATTTT.

This rearrangement joins TRBV4-2 to TRBJ1-4; D is possibly TRBD1 (5 bases). In germline, CDR1 is LGHNA, CDR2 YNFKEQ. CDR3 length: 18 residues. Trimming removed 3 bases at V and 0 bases at J, with 17 bases between. CDR3 residues: CASSQGRTGIATNEKLFF. The CDR3 DNA follows: TGTGCCAGCAGCCAGGGACGAACGGGAATCGCAACTAATGAAAAACTGTTTTTT.

V is TRBV11-1 and J is TRBJ1-1; no clear D gene. Germline V gene data show CDR1 as SGHAT and CDR2 as FQDESV (reference sequence). This CDR3 is built from 13 residues. Trimming pared 8 bases from V and 1 base from J, leaving 11 bases between. The CDR3 DNA follows: TGTGCCAGCGGGTATACGGGGAACACTGAAGCTTTCTTT. Its translation is CASGYTGNTEAFF.

J is TRBJ2-2 and V is TRBV2, with D possibly being TRBD1 (6 bases). Trimming cost V 5 bases and J 6 bases, with 7 bases left between them. This CDR3 comprises 12 residues. Germline-derived CDR1 and CDR2 are SNHLY and FYNNEI. The CDR3 is CASSYRAGELFF. The CDR3 bases are TGTGCCAGCAGTTACAGGGCCGGGGAGCTGTTTTTT. Combining the CDR3 with reference TRBV2 and TRBJ2-2 gives the whole variable domain EPEVTQTPSHQVTQMGQEVILRCVPISNHLYFYWYRQILGQKVEFLVSFYNNEISEKSEIFDDQFSVERPDGSNFTLKIRSTKLEDSAMYFCASSYRAGELFFGEGSRLTVL.

J is TRBJ2-5 and V is TRBV5-1; possibly TRBD2 for D (6 bases). CDR3 size: 15 residues. V lost 1 base and J 3 bases, leaving 13 bases between the germline ends. The germline V gene encodes CDR1 SGHRS and CDR2 YFSETQ. CDR3 sequence (DNA): TGCGCCAGCAGCTTGATGCCTAGCGTAAAAGAGACCCAGTACTTC. This codes for CASSLMPSVKETQYF.

V and J are TRBV29-1 and TRBJ2-2; D uncertain. Germline CDR1 SQVTM, CDR2 ANQGSEA. CDR3 length: 13 amino acids. With 0 bases removed from V and 6 bases from J, the gap between germline ends came to 8 bases. The chain's CDR3 is CSVEDWAAGELFF. The CDR3 nucleotides are TGCAGCGTTGAAGATTGGGCGGCCGGGGAGCTGTTTTTT.

This chain connects TRBV6-1 to TRBJ1-4; no reliable D call. Trimming removed 4 bases from V and 7 bases from J, with 19 bases in between. CDR1 is MNHNS, CDR2 SASEGT, per germline. This CDR3 has 16 residues. This CDR3 reads CASSAQTAGEGEKLFF. The DNA for the CDR3 is TGTGCCAGCAGTGCACAAACAGCTGGGGAGGGTGAAAAACTGTTTTTT.

This clone was counted a single time. V gene TRBV5-1 combines with J gene TRBJ2-2; D is unclear. The germline V gene encodes CDR1 SGHRS and CDR2 YFSETQ. V lost 0 bases and J 1 base, leaving 10 bases between the germline ends. The CDR3 length is 16 residues. CDR3 DNA: TGCGCCAGCAGCTTGGACGTGACGGGGAACACCGGGGAGCTGTTTTTT. As protein: CASSLDVTGNTGELFF.

The chain joins TRBV6-5 to TRBJ1-1; the D gene is possibly TRBD1 (5 bases). V lost 4 bases and J 1 base, leaving 13 bases between the germline ends. The CDR3 covers 15 residues. Germline V gives CDR1 MNHEY, CDR2 SVGAGI. The CDR3 spells CASSSPGRGNTEAFF. The CDR3, as DNA: TGTGCCAGCAGTTCCCCCGGGAGGGGGAACACTGAAGCTTTCTTT.

The chain has TRBV6-5 and TRBJ1-4, with a tentative D call TRBD1 (5 bases). CDR3 size: 15 residues. Trimming removed 6 bases at V and 3 bases at J, with 14 bases between. The V gene's germline CDR1 is MNHEY and CDR2 SVGAGI. The CDR3 sequence: CASRTNLGANEKLFF. The CDR3 DNA reads as TGTGCCAGCAGAACCAACCTGGGGGCTAATGAAAAACTGTTTTTT.

This chain connects TRBV27 to TRBJ1-1; TRBD1 matches 8 bases. The CDR3 contains 15 residues. In germline, CDR1 is MNHEY, CDR2 SMNVEV (reference sequence). J lost 5 bases, V lost 3 bases, and 8 bases had no gene match. The CDR3 region has the DNA TGTGCCAGCAGTTTGATGCCAGGGGGCAAGACTGAAGCTTTCTTT. Translated: CASSLMPGGKTEAFF.

V usage is TRBV5-1 and J usage is TRBJ1-2; tentative D call: TRBD1 (5 bases). This CDR3 spans 14 amino acids. Germline CDR1 reads SGHRS; CDR2 reads YFSETQ. The germline V and J ends were trimmed by 4 bases and 8 bases, with 18 bases remaining between them. CDR3 region: CASSRGLGVGGYTF. CDR3 nucleotide sequence: TGCGCCAGCAGCCGGGGGTTGGGGGTGGGAGGCTACACCTTC.

The rearrangement links TRBV6-1 to TRBJ1-2, with D perhaps TRBD1 (6 bases). CDR1 and CDR2 from the germline V gene are MNHNS and SASEGT. This CDR3 has 11 amino acids. Trimming removed 6 bases from V and 7 bases from J, with 9 bases in between. The DNA of the CDR3 is TGTGCCAGCAGACAGGGCGTTGGCTACACCTTC. Translating it yields CASRQGVGYTF.

This clone appeared a single time. The CDR3 bases are TGTGCCAGCAGCTTTTATTTGACAGCTGAAGCTTTCTTT. Translating gives CASSFYLTAEAFF. This chain links TRBV5-4 with TRBJ1-1; D possibly corresponds to TRBD1 (5 bases). Trimming pared 2 bases from V and 6 bases from J, leaving 11 bases between. Germline CDR1 and CDR2: SGHNT and YYREEE (reference sequence). This CDR3 comprises 13 residues.

The chain joins TRBV4-2 to TRBJ2-7, with 8 nucleotides matching TRBD2. The J segment lost 6 bases and the V segment lost 3 bases, leaving 13 bases of the junction unmatched. Germline V gene lookup returns CDR1 LGHNA and CDR2 YNFKEQ. This CDR3 contains 16 residues. In DNA, the CDR3 is TGTGCCAGCAGCCACGCGAAGTCCGGGACTAGGGGCGAGCAGTACTTC. Translating it yields CASSHAKSGTRGEQYF.